A selection of T cell receptor beta chains follows, all from one sample in a study of response to subunit inactivated influenza vaccine. In TCRdb, the RT-PCR reads were re-called with MiXCR into one record per CDR3 protein. The sample holds about 540,000 distinct CDR3 sequences, approximately 20% seen once. The same data also went into a second study, on T cells expressing NK-cell markers.

The input for sequencing was CD4+ T cells sorted from PBMCs, taken less than 13 days after vaccination. The receptors stem from a man aged 50 to 59 who received an inactivated influenza vaccine. The CDR3 runs from the conserved cysteine through the conserved F or W. The D gene is left open where the match is weak. Some rows have no size entry. The others give once, few or many, or a class for an expanded clone.

CASSPVRQGSNEQFF,TGTGCCAGCTCACCGGTAAGACAGGGAAGCAATGAGCAGTTCTTC,.,TRBV18,TRBJ2-1,TRBD1
CASSPIYTGIGAKNIQYF,TGTGCCAGCTCACCAATATATACAGGGATCGGGGCCAAAAACATTCAGTACTTC,.,TRBV18,TRBJ2-4,.
CASLRDSSSYNEQFF,TGTGCCTCCTTAAGGGACTCGAGCTCCTACAATGAGCAGTTCTTC,few,TRBV10-3,TRBJ2-1,.
CASSQAGLAGDYEQYF,TGTGCCAGCAGCCAAGCCGGGCTAGCGGGAGACTACGAGCAGTACTTC,.,TRBV4-2,TRBJ2-7,TRBD2
CASSLAGSRYNSPLHF,TGCGCCAGCAGCTTGGCCGGGTCGCGGTATAATTCACCCCTCCACTTT,.,TRBV5-1,TRBJ1-6,.
CSVVRAGGTDTQYF,TGCAGCGTCGTGAGGGCGGGGGGCACAGATACGCAGTATTTT,few,TRBV29-1,TRBJ2-3,TRBD2
CATSATKSTDTQYF,TGTGCCACCAGTGCGACCAAAAGCACAGATACGCAGTATTTT,.,TRBV24-1,TRBJ2-3,.
CASSPSGERAYNEQFF,TGTGCCAGCAGCCCGTCGGGGGAGAGAGCCTACAATGAGCAGTTCTTC,.,TRBV14,TRBJ2-1,.
CASSLGNSANQPQHF,TGTGCCAGCAGCTTAGGCAACTCCGCAAATCAGCCCCAGCATTTT,.,TRBV7-6,TRBJ1-5,.
CASSLTGGLGTEAFF,TGTGCCAGCAGCTTAACGGGGGGGCTGGGCACTGAAGCTTTCTTT,.,TRBV7-2,TRBJ1-1,.
CASSDRGFDDEQFF,TGTGCCAGCAGTGACCGTGGGTTCGACGATGAGCAGTTCTTC,.,TRBV2,TRBJ2-1,.
CSVTGWNTEAFF,TGCAGCGTTACAGGGTGGAACACTGAAGCTTTCTTT,.,TRBV29-1,TRBJ1-1,.
CASSQWAGNQPQHF,TGTGCCAGCAGCCAGTGGGCGGGGAATCAGCCCCAGCATTTT,few,TRBV7-2,TRBJ1-5,.
CASSRRTSGNNEQFF,TGTGCCAGCAGCAGACGGACTAGCGGGAACAATGAGCAGTTCTTC,few,TRBV6-2/TRBV6-3,TRBJ2-1,TRBD2
CATSRREEKLFF,TGTGCCACCAGCAGGCGGGAGGAAAAACTGTTTTTT,.,TRBV15,TRBJ1-4,.
CASSLWQREQFF,TGTGCCAGCAGTTTATGGCAGCGGGAGCAGTTCTTC,.,TRBV12-3/TRBV12-4,TRBJ2-1,.
CASSFKRNGRLSPLHF,TGTGCCAGCAGCTTTAAACGGAATGGGCGACTAAGTCCCCTCCACTTT,few,TRBV5-6,TRBJ1-6,.
CASSPTETQGDTQYF,TGTGCCAGCTCACCGACCGAAACCCAAGGAGATACGCAGTATTTT,.,TRBV18,TRBJ2-3,.
CSVEAHFPSRGGDYGYTF,TGCAGCGTTGAAGCCCACTTTCCCAGCAGGGGAGGTGACTATGGCTACACCTTC,few,TRBV29-1,TRBJ1-2,.
CASSRGSYTDTQYF,TGTGCCAGCTCACGGGGGAGTTACACAGATACGCAGTATTTT,.,TRBV18,TRBJ2-3,.
CASVVAGTGELFF,TGTGCCAGCGTGGTAGCGGGGACCGGGGAGCTGTTTTTT,once,TRBV6-1,TRBJ2-2,TRBD2
CATSDPRRDRGETQYF,TGTGCCACCAGTGACCCCCGGCGGGACAGGGGTGAGACCCAGTACTTC,.,TRBV24-1,TRBJ2-5,TRBD1
CSALAGGVETQYF,TGCAGCGCCCTAGCGGGAGGAGTCGAGACCCAGTACTTC,.,TRBV29-1,TRBJ2-5,TRBD2
CASSLTEETQYF,TGCGCCAGCAGCTTGACGGAAGAGACCCAGTACTTC,few,TRBV5-1,TRBJ2-5,.
CASSLASSGEKLFF,TGTGCCAGCAGCTTAGCGAGTTCCGGTGAAAAACTGTTTTTT,few,TRBV7-2,TRBJ1-4,.
CASSQGVYSGANVLTF,TGCGCCAGCAGCCAAGGGGTTTACTCTGGGGCCAACGTCCTGACTTTC,few,TRBV4-3,TRBJ2-6,.
CASSLGTGNTEAFF,TGTGCCAGCAGCTTGGGGACGGGGAACACTGAAGCTTTCTTT,many,TRBV7-3,TRBJ1-1,.
CASSRGLAESYEQYF,TGCGCCAGCAGCCGGGGACTAGCCGAATCCTACGAGCAGTACTTC,few,TRBV5-1,TRBJ2-7,TRBD2
CATDRDYGYTF,TGTGCCACCGACAGAGACTATGGCTACACCTTC,.,TRBV6-1,TRBJ1-2,.
CSASLYGRHSYNEQFF,TGCAGTGCTAGCCTATACGGGAGGCACTCCTACAATGAGCAGTTCTTC,few,TRBV20-1,TRBJ2-1,TRBD2
CASSQDVTSGTNEQFF,TGTGCCAGCAGCCAAGATGTGACTAGCGGGACCAATGAGCAGTTCTTC,few,TRBV4-2,TRBJ2-1,TRBD2
CASSQESSGSSEQFF,TGCGCCAGCAGCCAAGAGTCTAGCGGGAGTAGTGAGCAGTTCTTC,few,TRBV4-3,TRBJ2-1,TRBD2
CASSVDSRETQYF,TGTGCCAGCAGCGTAGACTCGAGAGAGACCCAGTACTTC,few,TRBV9,TRBJ2-5,.
CASSSDKFAQYF,TGTGCCAGCAGTTCTGACAAGTTCGCGCAATATTTT,.,TRBV6-2/TRBV6-3,TRBJ2-3,.
CASRPPPRDKADEQYF,TGTGCCAGCAGACCGCCCCCGCGGGACAAGGCAGACGAGCAGTACTTC,.,TRBV7-9,TRBJ2-7,.
CASVREGQGGELFF,TGCGCCAGTGTCCGGGAGGGCCAAGGCGGGGAGCTGTTTTTT,.,TRBV5-1,TRBJ2-2,TRBD2
CASNLRQGAGFNEQFF,TGTGCCAGCAACCTCAGACAGGGGGCAGGTTTCAATGAGCAGTTCTTC,few,TRBV6-1,TRBJ2-1,TRBD1
CASSPQGAGTRETQYF,TGTGCCAGCAGCCCCCAAGGCGCGGGGACGAGGGAGACCCAGTACTTC,few,TRBV7-8,TRBJ2-5,.